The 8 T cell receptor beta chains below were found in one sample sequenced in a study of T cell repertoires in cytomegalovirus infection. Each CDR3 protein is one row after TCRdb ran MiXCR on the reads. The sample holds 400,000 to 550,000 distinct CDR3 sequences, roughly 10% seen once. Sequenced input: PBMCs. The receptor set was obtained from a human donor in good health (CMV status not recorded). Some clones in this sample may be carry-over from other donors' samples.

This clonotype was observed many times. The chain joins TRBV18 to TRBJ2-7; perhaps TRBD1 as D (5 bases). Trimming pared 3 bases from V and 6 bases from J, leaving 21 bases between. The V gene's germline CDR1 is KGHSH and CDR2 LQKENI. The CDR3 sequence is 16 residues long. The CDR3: CASSPPIPTRTGEQYF. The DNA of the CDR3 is TGTGCCAGCTCACCCCCTATACCGACCCGTACAGGCGAGCAGTACTTC.

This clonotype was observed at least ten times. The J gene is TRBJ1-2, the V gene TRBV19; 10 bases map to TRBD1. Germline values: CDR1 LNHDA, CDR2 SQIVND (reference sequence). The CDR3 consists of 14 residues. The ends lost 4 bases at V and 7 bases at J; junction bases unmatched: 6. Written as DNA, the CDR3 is TGTGCCAGTAGTACAAGGACAGGGGGTATTGGCTACACCTTC. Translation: CASSTRTGGIGYTF.

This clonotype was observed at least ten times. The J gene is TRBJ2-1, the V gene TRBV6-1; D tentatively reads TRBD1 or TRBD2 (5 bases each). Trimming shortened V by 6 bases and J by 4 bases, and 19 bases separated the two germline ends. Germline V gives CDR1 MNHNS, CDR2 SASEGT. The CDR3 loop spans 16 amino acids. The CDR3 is CASSRTTGTLYNEQFF. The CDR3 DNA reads TGTGCCAGCAGCCGCACTACCGGGACCTTATACAATGAGCAGTTCTTC.

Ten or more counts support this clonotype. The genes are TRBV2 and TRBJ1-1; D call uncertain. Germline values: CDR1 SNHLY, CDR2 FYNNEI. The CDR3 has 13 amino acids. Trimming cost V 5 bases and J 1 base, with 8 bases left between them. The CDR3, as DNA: TGTGCCAGCAGTCGCGAAAGGAACACTGAAGCTTTCTTT. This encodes CASSRERNTEAFF.

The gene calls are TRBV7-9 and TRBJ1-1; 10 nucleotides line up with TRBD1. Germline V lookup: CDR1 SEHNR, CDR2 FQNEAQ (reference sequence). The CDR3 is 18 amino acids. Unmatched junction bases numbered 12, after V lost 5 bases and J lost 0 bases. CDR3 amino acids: CASSPIPGQGQMNTEAFF. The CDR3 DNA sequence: TGTGCCAGCAGCCCTATTCCGGGACAGGGGCAGATGAACACTGAAGCTTTCTTT.

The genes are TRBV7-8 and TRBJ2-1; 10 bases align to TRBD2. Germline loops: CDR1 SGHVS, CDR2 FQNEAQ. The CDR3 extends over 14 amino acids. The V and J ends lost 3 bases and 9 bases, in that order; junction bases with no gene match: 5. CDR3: CASSFSLAGAEQFF. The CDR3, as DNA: TGTGCCAGCAGCTTTTCCCTAGCGGGGGCTGAGCAGTTCTTC.

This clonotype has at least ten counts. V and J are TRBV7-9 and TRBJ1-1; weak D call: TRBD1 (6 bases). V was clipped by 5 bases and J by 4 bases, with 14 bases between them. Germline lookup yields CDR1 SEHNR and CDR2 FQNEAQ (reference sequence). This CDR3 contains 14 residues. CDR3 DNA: TGTGCCAGCAGCGTAACAGGGCCCCCCACTGAAGCTTTCTTT. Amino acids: CASSVTGPPTEAFF.

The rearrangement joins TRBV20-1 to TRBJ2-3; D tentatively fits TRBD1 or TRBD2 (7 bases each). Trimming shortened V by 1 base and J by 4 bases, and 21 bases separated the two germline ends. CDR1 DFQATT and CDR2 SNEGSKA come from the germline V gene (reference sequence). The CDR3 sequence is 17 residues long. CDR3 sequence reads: CSARAPRGTEQADTQYF. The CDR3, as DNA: TGCAGTGCTAGAGCACCGCGGGGGACAGAGCAGGCAGATACGCAGTATTTT.